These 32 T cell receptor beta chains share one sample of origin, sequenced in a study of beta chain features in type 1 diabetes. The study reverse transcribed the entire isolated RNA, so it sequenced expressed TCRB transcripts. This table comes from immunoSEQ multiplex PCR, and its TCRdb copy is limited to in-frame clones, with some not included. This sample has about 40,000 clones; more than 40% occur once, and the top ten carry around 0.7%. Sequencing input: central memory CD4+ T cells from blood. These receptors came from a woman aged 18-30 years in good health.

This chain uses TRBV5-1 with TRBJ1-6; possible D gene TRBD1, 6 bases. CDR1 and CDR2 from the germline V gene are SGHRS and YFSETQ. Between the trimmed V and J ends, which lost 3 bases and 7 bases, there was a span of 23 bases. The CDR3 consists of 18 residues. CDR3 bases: TGCGCCAGCAGCTCGGAACCCGTTCGACAGGACGCCAATTCACCCCTCCACTTT. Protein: CASSSEPVRQDANSPLHF. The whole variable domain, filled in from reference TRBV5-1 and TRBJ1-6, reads KAGVTQTPRYLIKTRGQQVTLSCSPISGHRSVSWYQQTPGQGLQFLFEYFSETQRNKGNFPGRFSGRQFSNSRSEMNVSTLELGDSALYLCASSSEPVRQDANSPLHFGNGTRLTVT.

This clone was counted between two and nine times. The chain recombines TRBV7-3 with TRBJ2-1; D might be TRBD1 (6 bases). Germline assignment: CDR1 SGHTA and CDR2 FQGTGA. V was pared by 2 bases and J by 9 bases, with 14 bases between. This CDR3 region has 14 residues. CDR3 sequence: CASSLGGDGGEQFF. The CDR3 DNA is TGTGCCAGCAGCTTAGGGGGCGATGGTGGTGAGCAGTTCTTC.

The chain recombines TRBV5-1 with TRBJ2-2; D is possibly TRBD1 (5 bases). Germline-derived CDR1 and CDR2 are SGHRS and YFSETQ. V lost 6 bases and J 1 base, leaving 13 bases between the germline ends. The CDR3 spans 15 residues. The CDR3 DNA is TGCGCCAGCAAAGGTCGACAGCAGAACACCGGGGAGCTGTTTTTT. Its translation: CASKGRQQNTGELFF.

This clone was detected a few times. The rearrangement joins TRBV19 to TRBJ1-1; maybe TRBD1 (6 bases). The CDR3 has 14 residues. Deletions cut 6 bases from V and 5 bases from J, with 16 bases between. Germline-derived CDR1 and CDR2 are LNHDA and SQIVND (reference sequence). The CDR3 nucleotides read TGTGCCAGTAGCCCCTACAGGGAGGGGACTGAAGCTTTCTTT. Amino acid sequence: CASSPYREGTEAFF. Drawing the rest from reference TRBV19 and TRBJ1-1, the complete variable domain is DGGITQSPKYLFRKEGQNVTLSCEQNLNHDAMYWYRQDPGQGLRLIYYSQIVNDFQKGDIAEGYSVSREKKESFPLTVTSAQKNPTAFYLCASSPYREGTEAFFGQGTRLTVV.

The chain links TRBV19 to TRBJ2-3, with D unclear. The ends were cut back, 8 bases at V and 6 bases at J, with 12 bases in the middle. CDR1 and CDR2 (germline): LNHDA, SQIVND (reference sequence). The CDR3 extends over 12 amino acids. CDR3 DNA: TGTGCCAGTCCGTCTAATAAGGATACGCAGTATTTT. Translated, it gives CASPSNKDTQYF.

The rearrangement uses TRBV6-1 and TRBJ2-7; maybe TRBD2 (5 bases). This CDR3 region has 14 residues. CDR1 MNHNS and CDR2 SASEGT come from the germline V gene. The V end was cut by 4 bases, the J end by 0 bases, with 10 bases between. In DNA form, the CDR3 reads TGTGCCAGCAGTGTGAGGGAAGGCTCCTACGAGCAGTACTTC. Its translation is CASSVREGSYEQYF.

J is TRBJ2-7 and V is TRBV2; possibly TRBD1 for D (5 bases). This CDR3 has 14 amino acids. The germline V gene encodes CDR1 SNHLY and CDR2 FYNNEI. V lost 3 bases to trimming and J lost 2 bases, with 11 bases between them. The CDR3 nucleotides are TGTGCCAGCAGTGACTCTGGCAGGGCCTACGAGCAGTACTTC. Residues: CASSDSGRAYEQYF.

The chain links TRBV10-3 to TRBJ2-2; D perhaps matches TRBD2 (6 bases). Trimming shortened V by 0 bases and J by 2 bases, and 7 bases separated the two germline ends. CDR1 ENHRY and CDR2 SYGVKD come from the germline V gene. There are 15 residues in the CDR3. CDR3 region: CAISESSGNTGELFF. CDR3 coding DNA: TGTGCCATCAGTGAGTCTAGCGGAAACACCGGGGAGCTGTTTTTT.

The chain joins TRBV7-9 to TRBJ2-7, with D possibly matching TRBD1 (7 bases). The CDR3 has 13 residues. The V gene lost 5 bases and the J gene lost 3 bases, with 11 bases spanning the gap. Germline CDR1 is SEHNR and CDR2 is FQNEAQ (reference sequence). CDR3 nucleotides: TGTGCCAGCAGCCCAGGGGGAGGCTACGAGCAGTACTTC. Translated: CASSPGGGYEQYF.

In DNA form, the CDR3 reads TGTGCCAGCATCTACTCGTCTCCACAGTATTTT. Amino acid sequence: CASIYSSPQYF. The chain combines TRBV2 with TRBJ2-3; no definite D call. V was cut by 7 bases and J by 12 bases, with 14 bases left in between. Germline CDR1 and CDR2: SNHLY and FYNNEI. This CDR3 contains 11 residues.

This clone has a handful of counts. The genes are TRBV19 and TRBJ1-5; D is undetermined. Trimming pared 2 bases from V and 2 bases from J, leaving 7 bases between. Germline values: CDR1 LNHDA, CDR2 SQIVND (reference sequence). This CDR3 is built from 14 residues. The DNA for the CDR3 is TGTGCCAGTAGTATAAGAGGTGGCAATCAGCCCCAGCATTTT. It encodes CASSIRGGNQPQHF.

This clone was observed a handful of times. The CDR3 DNA reads as TGTGCCAGCAGCGCACAGGGGGTCGGAAACACCATATATTTT. Its translation is CASSAQGVGNTIYF. The V call is TRBV9, the J call TRBJ1-3; 8 bases are a match to TRBD1. Trimming at V came to 3 bases and at J to 4 bases, leaving 3 bases not matched to a gene. There are 14 residues in the CDR3. Germline CDR1 and CDR2: SGDLS and YYNGEE. The whole variable domain, filled in from reference TRBV9 and TRBJ1-3, reads DSGVTQTPKHLITATGQRVTLRCSPRSGDLSVYWYQQSLDQGLQFLIQYYNGEERAKGNILERFSAQQFPDLHSELNLSSLELGDSALYFCASSAQGVGNTIYFGEGSWLTVV.

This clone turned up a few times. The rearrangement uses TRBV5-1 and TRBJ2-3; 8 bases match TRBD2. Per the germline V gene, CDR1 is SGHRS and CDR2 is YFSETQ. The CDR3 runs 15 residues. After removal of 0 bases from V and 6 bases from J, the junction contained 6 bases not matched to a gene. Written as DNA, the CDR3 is TGCGCCAGCAGCTTGGCGGGGGGGCGAATGGATACGCAGTATTTT. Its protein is CASSLAGGRMDTQYF.

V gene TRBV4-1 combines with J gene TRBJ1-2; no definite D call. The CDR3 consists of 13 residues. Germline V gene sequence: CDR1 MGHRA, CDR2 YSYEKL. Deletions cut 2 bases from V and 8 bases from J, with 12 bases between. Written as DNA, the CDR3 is TGCGCCAGCAGCCAACCCCGGGAGCCAGGCTACACCTTC. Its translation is CASSQPREPGYTF.

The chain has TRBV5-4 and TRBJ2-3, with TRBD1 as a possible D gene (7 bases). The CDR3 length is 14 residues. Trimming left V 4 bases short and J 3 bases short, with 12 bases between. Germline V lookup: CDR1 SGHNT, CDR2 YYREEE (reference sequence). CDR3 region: CASSTTGRTDTQYF. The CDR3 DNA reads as TGTGCCAGCAGCACGACAGGGAGGACAGATACGCAGTATTTT. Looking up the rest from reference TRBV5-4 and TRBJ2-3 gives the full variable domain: ETGVTQSPTHLIKTRGQQVTLRCSSQSGHNTVSWYQQALGQGPQFIFQYYREEENGRGNFPPRFSGLQFPNYSSELNVNALELDDSALYLCASSTTGRTDTQYFGPGTRLTVL.

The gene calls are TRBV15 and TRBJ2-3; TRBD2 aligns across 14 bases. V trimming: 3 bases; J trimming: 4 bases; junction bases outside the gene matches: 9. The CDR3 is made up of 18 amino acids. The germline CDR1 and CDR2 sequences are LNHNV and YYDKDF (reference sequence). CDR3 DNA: TGTGCCACCAGCAGGGCGTTGACTAGCGGGAGGGCCGCAGATACGCAGTATTTT. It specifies CATSRALTSGRAADTQYF.

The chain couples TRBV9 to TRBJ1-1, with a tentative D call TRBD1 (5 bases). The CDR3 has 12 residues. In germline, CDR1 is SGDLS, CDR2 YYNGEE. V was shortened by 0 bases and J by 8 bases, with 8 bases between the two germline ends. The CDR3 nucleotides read TGTGCCAGCAGCGTAGTGGGGGGAGAAGCTTTCTTT. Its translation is CASSVVGGEAFF.

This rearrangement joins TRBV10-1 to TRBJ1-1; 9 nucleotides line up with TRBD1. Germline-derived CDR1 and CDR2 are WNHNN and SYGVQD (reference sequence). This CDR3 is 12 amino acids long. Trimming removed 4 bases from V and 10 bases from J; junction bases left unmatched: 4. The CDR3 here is CASSVQGAGAFF. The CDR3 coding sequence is TGCGCCAGCAGTGTACAGGGGGCCGGAGCTTTCTTT.

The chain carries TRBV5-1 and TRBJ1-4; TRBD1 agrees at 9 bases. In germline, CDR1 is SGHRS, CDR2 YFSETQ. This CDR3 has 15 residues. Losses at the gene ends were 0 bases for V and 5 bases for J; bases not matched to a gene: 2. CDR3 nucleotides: TGCGCCAGCAGCTTGGCTGGGACAGGGAATGAAAAACTGTTTTTT. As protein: CASSLAGTGNEKLFF.

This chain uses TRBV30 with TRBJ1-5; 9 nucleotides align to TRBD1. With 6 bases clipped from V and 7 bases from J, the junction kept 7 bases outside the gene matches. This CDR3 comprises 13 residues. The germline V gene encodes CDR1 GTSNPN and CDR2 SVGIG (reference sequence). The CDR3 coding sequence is TGTGCCTGTCTTGGAGACAGGGGGCAGCCCCAGCATTTT. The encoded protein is CACLGDRGQPQHF.

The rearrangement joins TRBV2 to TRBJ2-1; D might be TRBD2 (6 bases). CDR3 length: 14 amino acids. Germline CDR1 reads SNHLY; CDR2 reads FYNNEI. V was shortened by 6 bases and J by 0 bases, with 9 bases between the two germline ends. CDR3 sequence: CASRSGSSYNEQFF. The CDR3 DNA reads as TGTGCCAGCAGATCCGGGAGCTCCTACAATGAGCAGTTCTTC.

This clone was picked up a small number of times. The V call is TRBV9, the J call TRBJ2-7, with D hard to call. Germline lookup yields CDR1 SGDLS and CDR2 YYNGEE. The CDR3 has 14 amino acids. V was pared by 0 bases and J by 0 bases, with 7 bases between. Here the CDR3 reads CASSVDHSSYEQYF. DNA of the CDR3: TGTGCCAGCAGCGTAGATCACAGCTCCTACGAGCAGTACTTC.

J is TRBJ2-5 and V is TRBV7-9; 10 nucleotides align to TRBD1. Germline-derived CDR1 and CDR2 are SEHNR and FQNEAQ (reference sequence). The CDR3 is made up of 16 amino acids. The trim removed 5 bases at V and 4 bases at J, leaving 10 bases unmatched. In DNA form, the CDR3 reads TGTGCCAGCAGCCAGCCCCCGACAGGGGGCAGAGAGACCCAGTACTTC. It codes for CASSQPPTGGRETQYF.

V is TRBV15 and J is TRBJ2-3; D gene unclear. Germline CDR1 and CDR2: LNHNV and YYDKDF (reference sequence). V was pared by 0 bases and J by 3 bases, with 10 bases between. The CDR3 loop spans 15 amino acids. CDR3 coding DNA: TGTGCCACCAGCAGAGATAGTGTCCAAACAGATACGCAGTATTTT. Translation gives CATSRDSVQTDTQYF.

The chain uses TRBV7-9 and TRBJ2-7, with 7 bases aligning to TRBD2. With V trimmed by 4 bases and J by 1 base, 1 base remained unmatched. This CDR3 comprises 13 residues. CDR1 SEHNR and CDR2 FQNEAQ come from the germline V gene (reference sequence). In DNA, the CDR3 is TGTGCCAGCAGCTGGGACTATTCCTACGAGCAGTACTTC. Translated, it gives CASSWDYSYEQYF.

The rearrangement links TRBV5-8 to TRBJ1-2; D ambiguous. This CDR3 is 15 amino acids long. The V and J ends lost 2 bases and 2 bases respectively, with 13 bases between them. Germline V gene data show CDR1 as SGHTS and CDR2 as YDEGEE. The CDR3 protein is CASSLISYRNYGYTF. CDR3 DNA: TGTGCCAGCAGCTTAATATCGTACAGAAACTATGGCTACACCTTC.

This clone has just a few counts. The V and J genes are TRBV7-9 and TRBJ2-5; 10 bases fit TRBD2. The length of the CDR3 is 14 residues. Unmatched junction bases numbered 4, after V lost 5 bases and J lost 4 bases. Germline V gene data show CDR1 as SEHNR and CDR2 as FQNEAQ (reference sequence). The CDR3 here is CASSPGLATETQYF. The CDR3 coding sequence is TGTGCCAGCAGCCCGGGACTAGCGACAGAGACCCAGTACTTC.

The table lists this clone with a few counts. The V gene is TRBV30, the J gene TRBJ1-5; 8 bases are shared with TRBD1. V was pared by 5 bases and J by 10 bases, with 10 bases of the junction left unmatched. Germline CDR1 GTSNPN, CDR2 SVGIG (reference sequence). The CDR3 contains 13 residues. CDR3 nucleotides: TGTGCCTGGGGAGACAGGGGATTGTATCCCCAGCATTTT. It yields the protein CAWGDRGLYPQHF.

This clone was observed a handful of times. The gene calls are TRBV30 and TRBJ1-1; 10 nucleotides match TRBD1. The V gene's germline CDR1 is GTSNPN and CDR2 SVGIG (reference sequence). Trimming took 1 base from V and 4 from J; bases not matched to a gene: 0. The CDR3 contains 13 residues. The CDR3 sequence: CAWSGTGGTEAFF. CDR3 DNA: TGTGCCTGGAGTGGGACAGGGGGCACTGAAGCTTTCTTT.

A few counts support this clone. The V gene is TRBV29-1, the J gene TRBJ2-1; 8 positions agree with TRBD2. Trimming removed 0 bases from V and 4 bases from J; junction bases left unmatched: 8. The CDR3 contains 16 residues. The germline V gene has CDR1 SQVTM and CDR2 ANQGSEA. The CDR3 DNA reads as TGCAGCGTTGAAGATCTTCGGGCTAGCGGGTACAATGAGCAGTTCTTC. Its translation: CSVEDLRASGYNEQFF.

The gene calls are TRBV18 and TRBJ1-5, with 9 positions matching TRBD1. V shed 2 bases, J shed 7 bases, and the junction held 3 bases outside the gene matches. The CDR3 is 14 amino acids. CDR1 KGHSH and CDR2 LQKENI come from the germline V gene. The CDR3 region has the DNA TGTGCCAGCTCACCAGGACAGGGGTACCAGCCCCAGCATTTT. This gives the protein CASSPGQGYQPQHF.

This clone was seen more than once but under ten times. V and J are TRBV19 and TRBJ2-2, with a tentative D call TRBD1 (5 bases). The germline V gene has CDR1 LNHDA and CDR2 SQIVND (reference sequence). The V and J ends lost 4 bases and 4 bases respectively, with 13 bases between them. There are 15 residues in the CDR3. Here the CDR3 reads CASSKGADSTGELFF. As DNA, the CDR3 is TGTGCCAGTAGTAAAGGGGCAGATAGCACCGGGGAGCTGTTTTTT.